The clone carrying this T cell receptor (beta chain) was counted many times. The antigen remains undetermined. The lymph nodes were axillary draining lymph nodes from breast cancer patients. Via MiXCR, TCRdb re-called the multiplex PCR reads, giving one row per CDR3 protein. In the table there are some 170,000 distinct CDR3 sequences, 25% to 40% of which are singletons. The sample comes from a study of breast tumors, draining lymph nodes, adjacent tissues. Study outcomes and limitations: Tumor TCR diversity was below lymph nodes but above nontumor tissue. Data only fit, rather than demonstrated, lymph node origin of most tumor T cells.

CDR1 is MNHNS and CDR2 is SASEGT in the germline V gene. Trimming took off 3 bases at V and 2 bases at J, with 12 bases between the two ends. The CDR3 totals 15 residues. The J gene is TRBJ2-3, the V gene TRBV6-1; the D gene is possibly TRBD1 (6 bases). The sequence came from a female donor with breast cancer. Some clones in this sample may be carry-over from other donors' samples. Sequencing was performed on axillary lymph node tissue. Here the CDR3 reads CASSEGDTYTDTQYF. The CDR3, as DNA: TGTGCCAGCAGTGAGGGGGACACCTACACAGATACGCAGTATTTT.